These T cell receptor beta chains were read from a single sample in a study of OX40 agonist ivuxolimab in advanced cancers. Libraries were prepared by immunoSEQ multiplex PCR; TCRdb keeps only in-frame clonotypes and omits some of them. The table includes tens of thousands of clones, approximately 88% detected once. The sequencing here drew on CD4+ or CD8+ T cells sorted from blood, taken in a trial of the OX40 agonist ivuxolimab. Receptor source: an adult with an advanced solid tumor such as melanoma, head and neck, liver or kidney cancer. Each CDR3 is given with its conserved first and last residue. A D gene is named only where the DNA matches it firmly. Where a row states a size, it is once, few, many or the class of an expanded clone; other rows omit it.

j_call v_call cdr3_length clone_size d_call cdr3_nt cdr3_aa
TRBJ1-1 TRBV5-6 15 - - TGTGCCAGCAGCTTGGCATCACTGTCGAACACTGAAGCTTTCTTT CASSLASLSNTEAFF
TRBJ2-3 TRBV28 13 - TRBD2 TGTGCCAGCAGTTTCGGGGGGGGAGATACGCAGTATTTT CASSFGGGDTQYF
TRBJ2-1 TRBV7-2 13 few - TGTGCCAGCAGCCAGCGGGCCTACAATGAGCAGTTCTTC CASSQRAYNEQFF
TRBJ2-7 TRBV18 16 - TRBD2 TGTGCCAGCTCACCACCGGGACTAGCGGGTTCCTACGAGCAGTACTTC CASSPPGLAGSYEQYF
TRBJ2-7 TRBV7-9 13 - - TGTGCCAGCAGCCAATCGGTTAGCGAACCGGAGTACTTC CASSQSVSEPEYF
TRBJ2-1 TRBV9 12 once - TGTGCCAGCAGCGTAGTCGCAGGTGGACTGTTCTTC CASSVVAGGLFF
TRBJ1-2 TRBV6-5 14 - - TGTGCCAGCAGAGACCGGCAGGGCAACTATGGCTACACCTTC CASRDRQGNYGYTF
TRBJ2-5 TRBV27 13 once - TGTGCCAGCAGTAAGGGACTTGTCGAGACCCAGTACTTC CASSKGLVETQYF
TRBJ2-1 TRBV2 15 - TRBD2 TGTGCCAGCAGTGACCTAGCGGGAGTCTACAATGAGCAGTTCTTC CASSDLAGVYNEQFF
TRBJ2-7 TRBV27 15 once TRBD1 TGTGCCAGCACAAGGACAGGGGGGATCTCCTACGAGCAGTACTTC CASTRTGGISYEQYF
TRBJ2-2 TRBV7-2 15 - - TGTGCCAGCAGCTTAGTGTCCGGGTCTGCCGGGGAGCTGTTTTTT CASSLVSGSAGELFF
TRBJ2-5 TRBV7-9 17 - - TGTGCCAGCAGCTTAGCGCGCGCGGGCCCGTACCAAGAGACCCAGTACTTC CASSLARAGPYQETQYF
TRBJ2-1 TRBV7-3 13 - - TGTGCCAGCAGCTCCTCTAGCTACAATGAGCAGTTCTTC CASSSSSYNEQFF
TRBJ1-1 TRBV28 16 - TRBD1 TGTGCCAGCAGTTTATCCCAGGGGGCCATGAACACTGAAGCTTTCTTT CASSLSQGAMNTEAFF
TRBJ1-4 TRBV6-1 11 - - TGTGCCAGCAGGGCCCTGGGAGACTACCTTTTT CASRALGDYLF
TRBJ1-1 TRBV19 14 - TRBD1 TGTGCCAGTAGTACGGGACAGGGCTTCCCTGAAGCTTTCTTT CASSTGQGFPEAFF
TRBJ1-2 TRBV10-3 16 once - TGTGCCATCAGTGAGTCAAAGACAGGCTCAAACTATGGCTACACCTTC CAISESKTGSNYGYTF
TRBJ1-4 TRBV10-3 14 - - TGTGCCATCAGTGGGACCGCAGCCTCTGAAAAACTGTTTTTT CAISGTAASEKLFF
TRBJ2-1 TRBV23-1 12 - - TGCGCCAGCAGTCCCTGTCACAATGAGCAGTTCTTC CASSPCHNEQFF
TRBJ2-2 TRBV10-1 14 - - TGCGCCAGCAGGCAGGGGCCGAACACCGGGGAGCTGTTTTTT CASRQGPNTGELFF
TRBJ1-5 TRBV4-1 14 - TRBD1 TGCGCCAGCAGTCGGACAGGTCGCAATCAGCCCCAGCATTTT CASSRTGRNQPQHF
TRBJ2-1 TRBV10-3 15 once TRBD2 TGTGCCATCAGTGGGACTAGCGGGAGTATGGATGAGCAGTTCTTC CAISGTSGSMDEQFF
TRBJ2-4 TRBV7-2 13 - - TGTGCCAGCAGCTCCTCAGGCACGAACATTCAGTACTTC CASSSSGTNIQYF
TRBJ2-1 TRBV15 15 - TRBD2 TGTGCCACCAGCAGAGACCCGGGAGGGCACAATGAGCAGTTCTTC CATSRDPGGHNEQFF
TRBJ1-2 TRBV5-1 15 - - TGCGCCAGCAGCCTTTCGGGGGAAAGGGGTTATGGCTACACCTTC CASSLSGERGYGYTF
TRBJ2-3 TRBV4-1 18 - TRBD2 TGCGCCAGCAGCCTTAACCCTCCGCTAAGCGGGGTCACAGATACGCAGTATTTT CASSLNPPLSGVTDTQYF
TRBJ1-1 TRBV6-5 15 once TRBD1 TGTGCCAGCAGGAGGGCAGGGGGCTCGAACACTGAAGCTTTCTTT CASRRAGGSNTEAFF
TRBJ2-7 TRBV29-1 15 - TRBD1 TGCAGCGTCCGACTGGGGGACAGAGCCCTTGGGGAGCAGTACTTC CSVRLGDRALGEQYF
TRBJ1-2 TRBV19 12 - - TGTGCCAGTAGTAACACAGGTTATGGCTACACCTTC CASSNTGYGYTF
TRBJ1-2 TRBV7-6 13 once - TGTGCCAGCAGCTTAGCGATTGGGGATGGCTACACCTTC CASSLAIGDGYTF
TRBJ1-5 TRBV2 13 - TRBD1 TGTGCCAGCGACAGGGGTGGCAATCAGCCCCAGCATTTT CASDRGGNQPQHF
TRBJ2-1 TRBV15 16 - - TGTGCCACCAGCAGAGATGTAGGGGGCTCCTACAATGAGCAGTTCTTC CATSRDVGGSYNEQFF
TRBJ2-7 TRBV7-2 14 - TRBD1 TGTGCCAGCAACCCAACAGGGGTGGACAACGAGCAGTACTTC CASNPTGVDNEQYF
TRBJ2-3 TRBV7-2 14 - - TGTGCCAGCAGCTTTCGGGGTCGGACAGATACGCAGTATTTT CASSFRGRTDTQYF
TRBJ2-3 TRBV11-2 19 - - TGTGCCAGCAGCCGTAGCCCTTCCCCGGGACACCCATACACAGATACGCAGTATTTT CASSRSPSPGHPYTDTQYF
TRBJ2-3 TRBV5-1 13 - - TGCGCCAGCAGCTTGGACCCTACAGATACGCAGTATTTT CASSLDPTDTQYF
TRBJ2-3 TRBV27 14 - - TGTGCCAGCAGTTTAGACAGATTCACAGATACGCAGTATTTT CASSLDRFTDTQYF
TRBJ2-3 TRBV28 16 - TRBD2 TGTGCCACCAAAAATAGCGGGAGGGGTAGCACAGATACGCAGTATTTT CATKNSGRGSTDTQYF
TRBJ1-2 TRBV6-4 14 - - TGTGCCAGCAGCCCGACAGGCGCTAACTATGGCTACACCTTC CASSPTGANYGYTF
TRBJ2-3 TRBV7-9 14 - - TGTGCCAGCAGCTTAGATCGGGCTCGAGATACGCAGTATTTT CASSLDRARDTQYF
TRBJ1-2 TRBV6-5 15 - TRBD1 TGTGCCAGCACCACCGGACAGGGGAGGATGGATGGCTACACCTTC CASTTGQGRMDGYTF
TRBJ2-5 TRBV2 15 - TRBD2 TGTGCCAGCACCTCTGGACTAGCGGGAGGAGAGACCCAGTACTTC CASTSGLAGGETQYF
TRBJ1-6 TRBV4-1 15 - TRBD1 TGCGCCAGCAGCCCCGGGACAGTAGTTAATTCACCCCTCCACTTT CASSPGTVVNSPLHF
TRBJ2-7 TRBV6-5 15 - - TGTGCCAGCAGTAGGAGGGGCGCGTCCTACTACGAGCAGTACTTC CASSRRGASYYEQYF
TRBJ1-6 TRBV6-5 15 - TRBD1 TGTGCCAGCAGACCTGGACAGGCCCATAATTCACCCCTCCACTTT CASRPGQAHNSPLHF
TRBJ2-7 TRBV28 15 - - TGTGCCAGCAGTTTATTAGGGGGGAGTGGCTCGGAGCAGTACTTC CASSLLGGSGSEQYF
TRBJ2-5 TRBV5-1 15 - TRBD1 TGCGCCAGCAGCTTGGGGACAGGGAATGCAGAGACCCAGTACTTC CASSLGTGNAETQYF
TRBJ2-3 TRBV30 17 - TRBD2 TGTGCCTGGAGTCTCACCCGGACTAGCGGGACCACAGATACGCAGTATTTT CAWSLTRTSGTTDTQYF
TRBJ2-2 TRBV5-6 16 once TRBD1 TGTGCCAGCAGCTTGAGGACAGGGGGCCTCCTCCAGGAGCTGTTTTTT CASSLRTGGLLQELFF
TRBJ2-3 TRBV5-5 13 - TRBD2 TGTGCCAGCAACCCGGGGGGGACAGATACGCAGTATTTT CASNPGGTDTQYF
TRBJ2-1 TRBV6-6 11 - - TGTGCCAGCAACGGCTACAATGAGCAGTTCTTC CASNGYNEQFF
TRBJ2-5 TRBV7-2 16 - - TGTGCCAGCGGGCTCCGAGGAGCGATTGTGGGCGTGACCCAGTACTTC CASGLRGAIVGVTQYF
TRBJ1-6 TRBV28 15 - TRBD1 TGTGCCAGCAGTTCCCCCGCAGGGGGCAATTCACCCCTCCACTTT CASSSPAGGNSPLHF
TRBJ1-2 TRBV30 16 - TRBD1 TGTGCCTGGAGTGTTAACAGGGGCCCCGCTAACTATGGCTACACCTTC CAWSVNRGPANYGYTF
TRBJ1-3 TRBV5-6 15 - - TGTGCCAGCAGCAACGGACGGTACTCTGGAAACACCATATATTTT CASSNGRYSGNTIYF
TRBJ2-7 TRBV19 14 - TRBD1 TGTGCCAGTAGTACGAGACAGGGAACATACGAGCAGTACTTC CASSTRQGTYEQYF
TRBJ2-7 TRBV2 15 - - TGTGCCAGCAGGGACTATGTTGGCAGACCCTACGAGCAGTACTTC CASRDYVGRPYEQYF
TRBJ2-5 TRBV6-6 14 - TRBD1 TGTGCCAGCAAAGGGACAGGGGGACCAGAGACCCAGTACTTC CASKGTGGPETQYF
TRBJ2-7 TRBV5-1 15 - - TGCGCCAGCAGCTTGGCCGGGACTCCGACCCACGAGCAGTACTTC CASSLAGTPTHEQYF